This TCR beta chain came from a study of T-cell memory formation after mild COVID-19 (dated by TCRdb to the early 2020s). With regard to the full study: TCR sequence clusters from the two donors were found to be largely donor specific. T-cell clones expanding and contracting after mild COVID-19 in two donors were tracked by longitudinal TCRalpha and TCRbeta repertoire sequencing. The cohort was made up of two young adult volunteers, one female and one male, who were previously healthy. Study-level results and caveats: Clones that contracted from day 15 to 85 showed balanced CD4/CD8 phenotypes, whereas a second wave of clones that expanded from day 15 to 37 leaned towards CD4+. SARS-CoV-2 specificity was not confirmed for the second-wave clones peaking on day 37. Some responding clones were detected in pre-infection memory, suggesting pre-existing cross-reactive memory T cells joined the SARS-CoV-2 response. Contracting CD4+ clones were found mainly in CM and EM memory subsets, while CD8+ clones were enriched in EMRA. Only a couple of mild cases were covered by the study, and larger cohorts that include severe cases with pre-infection samples were considered necessary.

A word on this clonotype: Its antigen is currently not known. Base qualities are not recorded, but no much larger clone differs from it by a single base.

Reading the germline V gene (reference sequence) gives CDR1 SEHNR and CDR2 FQNEAQ. The CDR3 holds 12 amino acids from the cysteine to the phenylalanine. CDR3 DNA is the only sequence kept; it has 36 bases, read in frame from the first base. V gives up 1 base and J gives up 6 bases, and the segment between their germline ends measures 7 bases. The run used an Illumina NovaSeq 6000. cDNA libraries for TCRalpha and TCRbeta were prepared by 5'RACE using constant-segment primers, with sample barcodes and unique molecular identifiers added. RNA was extracted from every sample with Trizol reagent. The libraries were amplified in two PCR steps, and the second step added a second sample barcode and Illumina TruSeq adapters. Sequencing of the libraries was done on an Illumina NovaSeq, producing 2 x 150 bp paired-end reads. The authors' pipeline ran thus. With migec v1.2.7, reads were demultiplexed and then collapsed into UMI-guided consensus sequences. Using mixcr v2.1.11, UMI consensuses were aligned to TRA and TRB V and J templates and then assembled into clonotypes. Expanded or contracted clonotypes were those called significant by both edgeR and NoisET, with noise models trained on biological replicates. For edgeR calls, a false discovery rate-adjusted p below 0.01 and a log2 fold-change threshold of 1 were applied. As an exploratory analysis of dynamics, max-normalized trajectories of the 1000 most abundant clonotypes were examined with PCA combined with hierarchical clustering. Each responding clone was given a CD4 or CD8 phenotype based on the CD4+ and CD8+ repertoires, which had been sequenced separately. TCRdb ran its own pipeline on the public reads, namely fastp trimming at Q25 and MiXCR clone calling, and kept in-frame beta chains. Rows are combined by CDR3 protein, so each entry shows the most common genes and DNA. TCRdb's processing, not the authors', yielded these V and J calls. Here the sample has a few hundred thousand distinct CDR3 sequences; around 30% occur a single time. The leading ten clones occupy about 10% of the sample.

Ficoll-Paque density gradient centrifugation was the method used to isolate PBMCs. Sequencing used PBMCs or a T cell subset sorted from them (not recorded which). This receptor chain uses TRBV7-9 and TRBJ2-7; the D gene cannot be named for sure. This receptor was obtained from an adult woman who had mild COVID-19 (a few samples of this study predate the infection). The sample titles of this study are shuffled in the database, so cell type and time point are left out; the donor was told from shared clones. The CDR3 has the sequence CASSLGPSEQYF. Read as DNA, the sequence is TGTGCCAGCAGCTTAGGACCAAGCGAGCAGTACTTC.